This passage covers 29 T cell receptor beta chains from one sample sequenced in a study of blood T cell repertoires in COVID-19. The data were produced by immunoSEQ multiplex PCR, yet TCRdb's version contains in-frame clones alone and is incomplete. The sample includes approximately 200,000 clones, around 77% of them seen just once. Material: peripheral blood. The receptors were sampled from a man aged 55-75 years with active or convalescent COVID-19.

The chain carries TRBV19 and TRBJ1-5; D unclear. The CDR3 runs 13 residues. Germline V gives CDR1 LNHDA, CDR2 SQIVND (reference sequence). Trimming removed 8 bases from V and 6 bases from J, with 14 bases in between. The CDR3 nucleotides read TGTGCCAGTCAAACAGCTCTTGCTCAGCCCCAGCATTTT. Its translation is CASQTALAQPQHF.

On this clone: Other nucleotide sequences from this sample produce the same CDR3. CDR3 residues: CASSLLGGTEAFF. CDR3 DNA: TGCGCCAGCAGCTTGTTAGGGGGAACTGAAGCTTTCTTT. The chain uses TRBV5-1 and TRBJ1-1; a weak D match, TRBD1 (6 bases). The germline gives CDR1 SGHRS, CDR2 YFSETQ. This CDR3 is built from 13 residues. V was trimmed by 1 base and J by 5 bases, leaving 9 bases between them.

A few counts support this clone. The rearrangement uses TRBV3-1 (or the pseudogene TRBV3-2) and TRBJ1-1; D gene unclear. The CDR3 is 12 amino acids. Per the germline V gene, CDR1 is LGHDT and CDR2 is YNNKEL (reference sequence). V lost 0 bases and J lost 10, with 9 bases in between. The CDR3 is CASSQEPTGAFF. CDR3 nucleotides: TGTGCCAGCAGCCAAGAGCCCACGGGAGCTTTCTTT.

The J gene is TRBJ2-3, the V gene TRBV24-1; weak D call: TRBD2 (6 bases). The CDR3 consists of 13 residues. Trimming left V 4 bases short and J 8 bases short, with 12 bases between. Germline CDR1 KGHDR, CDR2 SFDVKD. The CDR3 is CATSEEGRATQYF. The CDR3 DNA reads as TGTGCCACCAGTGAGGAGGGGCGAGCTACGCAGTATTTT.

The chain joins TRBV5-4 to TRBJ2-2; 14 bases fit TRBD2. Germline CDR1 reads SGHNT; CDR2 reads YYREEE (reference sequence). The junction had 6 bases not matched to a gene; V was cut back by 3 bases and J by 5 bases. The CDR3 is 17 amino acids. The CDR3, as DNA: TGTGCCAGCAGCTGGGGACTAGCGGGAGTTGGAACCGGGGAGCTGTTTTTT. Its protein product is CASSWGLAGVGTGELFF.

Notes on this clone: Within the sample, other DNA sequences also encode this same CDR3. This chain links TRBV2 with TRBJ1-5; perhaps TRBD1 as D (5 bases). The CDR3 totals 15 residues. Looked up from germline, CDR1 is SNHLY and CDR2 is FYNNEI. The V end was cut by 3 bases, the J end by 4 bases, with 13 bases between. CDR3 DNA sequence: TGTGCCAGCAGTGAGATTTACGGGGGGAATCAGCCCCAGCATTTT. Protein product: CASSEIYGGNQPQHF.

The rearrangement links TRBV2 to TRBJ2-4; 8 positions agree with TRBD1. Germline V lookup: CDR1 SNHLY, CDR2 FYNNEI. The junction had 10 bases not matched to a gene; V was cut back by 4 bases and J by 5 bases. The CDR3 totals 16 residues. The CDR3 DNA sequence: TGTGCCAGCAGTGCAGCAGGGGGCAGGGGAGAAAACATTCAGTACTTC. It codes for CASSAAGGRGENIQYF. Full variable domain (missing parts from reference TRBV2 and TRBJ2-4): EPEVTQTPSHQVTQMGQEVILRCVPISNHLYFYWYRQILGQKVEFLVSFYNNEISEKSEIFDDQFSVERPDGSNFTLKIRSTKLEDSAMYFCASSAAGGRGENIQYFGAGTRLSVL.

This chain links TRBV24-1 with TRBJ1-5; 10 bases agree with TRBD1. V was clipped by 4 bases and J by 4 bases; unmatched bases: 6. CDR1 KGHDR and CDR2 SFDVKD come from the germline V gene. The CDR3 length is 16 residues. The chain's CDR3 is CATSELDRGGNQPQHF. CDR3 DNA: TGTGCCACCAGTGAATTGGACAGGGGGGGAAATCAGCCCCAGCATTTT.

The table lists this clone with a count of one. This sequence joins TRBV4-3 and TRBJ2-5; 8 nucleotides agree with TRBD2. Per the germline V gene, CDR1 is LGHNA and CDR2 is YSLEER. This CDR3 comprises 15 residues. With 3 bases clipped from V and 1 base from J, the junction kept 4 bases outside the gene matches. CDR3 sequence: CASSQSGTSQETQYF. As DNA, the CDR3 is TGCGCCAGCAGCCAGTCAGGGACTAGCCAAGAGACCCAGTACTTC.

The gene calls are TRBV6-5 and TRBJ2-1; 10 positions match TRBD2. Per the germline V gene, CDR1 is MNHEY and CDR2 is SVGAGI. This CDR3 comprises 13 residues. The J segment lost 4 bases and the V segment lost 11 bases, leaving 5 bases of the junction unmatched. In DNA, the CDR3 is TGTGCCCTAGCGGGGGCTGCATACAATGAGCAGTTCTTC. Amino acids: CALAGAAYNEQFF.

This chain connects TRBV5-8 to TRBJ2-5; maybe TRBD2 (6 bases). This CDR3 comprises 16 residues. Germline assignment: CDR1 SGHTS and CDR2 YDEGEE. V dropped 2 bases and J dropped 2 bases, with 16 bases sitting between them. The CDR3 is CASSFDTSRLQETQYF. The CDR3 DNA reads TGTGCCAGCAGCTTCGATACTAGCAGACTTCAAGAGACCCAGTACTTC.

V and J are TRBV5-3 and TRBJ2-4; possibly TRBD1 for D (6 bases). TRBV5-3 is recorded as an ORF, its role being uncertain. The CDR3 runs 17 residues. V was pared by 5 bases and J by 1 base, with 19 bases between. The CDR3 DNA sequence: TGTGCCAGAAGTTCTAACAGGGCCCTCTACGCCAAAAACATTCAGTACTTC. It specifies CARSSNRALYAKNIQYF.

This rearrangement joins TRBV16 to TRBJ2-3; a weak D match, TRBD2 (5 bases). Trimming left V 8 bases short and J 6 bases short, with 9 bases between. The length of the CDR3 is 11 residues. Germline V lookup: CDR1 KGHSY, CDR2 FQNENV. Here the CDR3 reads CASCRGDTQYF. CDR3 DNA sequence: TGTGCCAGCTGTCGAGGGGATACGCAGTATTTT.

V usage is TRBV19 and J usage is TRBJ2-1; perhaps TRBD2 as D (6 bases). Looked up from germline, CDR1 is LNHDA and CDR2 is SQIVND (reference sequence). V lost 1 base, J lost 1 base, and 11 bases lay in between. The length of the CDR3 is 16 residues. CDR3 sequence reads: CASSIAAGGSYNEQFF. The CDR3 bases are TGTGCCAGTAGTATAGCAGCGGGCGGATCCTACAATGAGCAGTTCTTC.

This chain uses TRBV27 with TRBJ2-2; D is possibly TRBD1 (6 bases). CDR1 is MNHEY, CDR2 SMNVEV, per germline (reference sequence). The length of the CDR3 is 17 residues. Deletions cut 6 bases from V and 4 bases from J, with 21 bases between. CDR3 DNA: TGTGCCAGCAGCCTTACCCTGAACAGGGTTCTCACCGGGGAGCTGTTTTTT. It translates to CASSLTLNRVLTGELFF.

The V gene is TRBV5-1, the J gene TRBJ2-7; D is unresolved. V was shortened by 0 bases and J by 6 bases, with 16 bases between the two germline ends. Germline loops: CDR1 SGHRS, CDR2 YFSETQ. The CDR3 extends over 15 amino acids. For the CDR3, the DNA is TGCGCCAGCAGCTTGGGTAGCTTCCGCCCCGGCGAGCAGTACTTC. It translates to CASSLGSFRPGEQYF.

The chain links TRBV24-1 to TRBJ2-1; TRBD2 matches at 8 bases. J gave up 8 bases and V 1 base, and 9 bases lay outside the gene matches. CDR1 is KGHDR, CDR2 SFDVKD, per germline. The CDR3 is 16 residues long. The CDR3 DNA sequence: TGTGCCACCAGTGATTTACCCAGCGGGAGTACGTATGAGCAGTTCTTC. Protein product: CATSDLPSGSTYEQFF.

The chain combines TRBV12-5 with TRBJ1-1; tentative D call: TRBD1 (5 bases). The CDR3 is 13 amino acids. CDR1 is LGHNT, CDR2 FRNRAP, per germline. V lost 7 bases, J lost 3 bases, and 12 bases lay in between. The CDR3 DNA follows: TGTGCTAGTGCCAAGAAAGGGGACACTGAAGCTTTCTTT. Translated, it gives CASAKKGDTEAFF.

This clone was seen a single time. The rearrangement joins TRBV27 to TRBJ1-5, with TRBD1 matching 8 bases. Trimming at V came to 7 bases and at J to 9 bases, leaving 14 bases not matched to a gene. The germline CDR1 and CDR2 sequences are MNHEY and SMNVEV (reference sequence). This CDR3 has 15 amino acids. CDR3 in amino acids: CASMKGQVGNGPQHF. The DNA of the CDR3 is TGTGCCAGCATGAAGGGACAGGTGGGGAATGGGCCCCAGCATTTT.

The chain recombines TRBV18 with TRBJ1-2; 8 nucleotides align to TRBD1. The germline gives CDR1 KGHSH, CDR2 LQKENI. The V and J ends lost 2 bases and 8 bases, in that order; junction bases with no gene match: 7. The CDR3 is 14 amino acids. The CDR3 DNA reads TGTGCCAGCTCACCAAAGGACAGGGTGGAAGGCTACACCTTC. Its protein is CASSPKDRVEGYTF.

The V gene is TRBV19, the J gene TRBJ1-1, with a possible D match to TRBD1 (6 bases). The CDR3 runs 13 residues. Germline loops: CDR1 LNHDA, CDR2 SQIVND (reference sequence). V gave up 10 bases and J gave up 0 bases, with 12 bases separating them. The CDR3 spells CATQGKLNTEAFF. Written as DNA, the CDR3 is TGTGCCACCCAGGGGAAGCTGAACACTGAAGCTTTCTTT. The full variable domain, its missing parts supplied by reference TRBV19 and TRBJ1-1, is DGGITQSPKYLFRKEGQNVTLSCEQNLNHDAMYWYRQDPGQGLRLIYYSQIVNDFQKGDIAEGYSVSREKKESFPLTVTSAQKNPTAFYLCATQGKLNTEAFFGQGTRLTVV.

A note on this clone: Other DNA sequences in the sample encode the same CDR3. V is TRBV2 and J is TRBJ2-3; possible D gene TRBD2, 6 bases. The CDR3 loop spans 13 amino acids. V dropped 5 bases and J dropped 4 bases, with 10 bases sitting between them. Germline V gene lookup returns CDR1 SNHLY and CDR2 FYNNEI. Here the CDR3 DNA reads TGTGCCAGCAGTTGGTTAGCGGCAGATACGCAGTATTTT. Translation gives CASSWLAADTQYF. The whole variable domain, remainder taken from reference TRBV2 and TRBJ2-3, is EPEVTQTPSHQVTQMGQEVILRCVPISNHLYFYWYRQILGQKVEFLVSFYNNEISEKSEIFDDQFSVERPDGSNFTLKIRSTKLEDSAMYFCASSWLAADTQYFGPGTRLTVL.

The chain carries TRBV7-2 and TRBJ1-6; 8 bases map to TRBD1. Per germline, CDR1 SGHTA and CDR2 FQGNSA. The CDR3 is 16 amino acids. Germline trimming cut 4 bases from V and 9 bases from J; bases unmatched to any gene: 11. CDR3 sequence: CASSSSGQVGSSPLHF. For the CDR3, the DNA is TGTGCCAGCAGCTCTTCGGGACAGGTCGGGAGTTCACCCCTCCACTTT. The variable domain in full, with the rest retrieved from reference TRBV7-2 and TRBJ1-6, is GAGVSQSPSNKVTEKGKDVELRCDPISGHTALYWYRQSLGQGLEFLIYFQGNSAPDKSGLPSDRFSAERTGGSVSTLTIQRTQQEDSAVYLCASSSSGQVGSSPLHFGNGTRLTVT.

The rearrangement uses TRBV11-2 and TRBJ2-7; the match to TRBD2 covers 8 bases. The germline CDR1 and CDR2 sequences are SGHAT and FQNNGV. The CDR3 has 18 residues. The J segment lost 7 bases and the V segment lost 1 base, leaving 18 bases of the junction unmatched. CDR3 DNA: TGTGCCAGCAGCTTAGGACGAACGGCTAGCGGGTCAGCGGGGGAGCAGTACTTC. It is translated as CASSLGRTASGSAGEQYF.

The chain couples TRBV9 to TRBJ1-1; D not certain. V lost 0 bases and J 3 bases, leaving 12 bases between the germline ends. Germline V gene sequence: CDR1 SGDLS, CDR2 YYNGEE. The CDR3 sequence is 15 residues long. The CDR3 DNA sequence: TGTGCCAGCAGCGTAGCTCCGGGGAAGGACACTGAAGCTTTCTTT. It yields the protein CASSVAPGKDTEAFF.

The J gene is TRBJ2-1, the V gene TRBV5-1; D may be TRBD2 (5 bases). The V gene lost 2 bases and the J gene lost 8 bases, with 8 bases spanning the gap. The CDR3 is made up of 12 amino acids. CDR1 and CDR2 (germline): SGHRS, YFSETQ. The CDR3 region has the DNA TGCGCCAGCAGCTTAACTAGTGATGAGCAGTTCTTC. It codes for CASSLTSDEQFF.

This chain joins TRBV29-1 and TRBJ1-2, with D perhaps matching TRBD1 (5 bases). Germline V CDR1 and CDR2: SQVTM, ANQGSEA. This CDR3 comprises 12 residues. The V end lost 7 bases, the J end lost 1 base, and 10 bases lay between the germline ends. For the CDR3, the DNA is TGCAGCGCCCGCCAGGGTAACTATGGCTACACCTTC. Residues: CSARQGNYGYTF.

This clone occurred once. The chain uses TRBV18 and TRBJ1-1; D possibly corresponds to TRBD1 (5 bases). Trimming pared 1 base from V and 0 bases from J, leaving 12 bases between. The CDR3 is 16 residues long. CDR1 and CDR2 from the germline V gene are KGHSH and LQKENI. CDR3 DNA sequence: TGTGCCAGCTCACCACGAGCAGGGCCCATGAACACTGAAGCTTTCTTT. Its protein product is CASSPRAGPMNTEAFF.

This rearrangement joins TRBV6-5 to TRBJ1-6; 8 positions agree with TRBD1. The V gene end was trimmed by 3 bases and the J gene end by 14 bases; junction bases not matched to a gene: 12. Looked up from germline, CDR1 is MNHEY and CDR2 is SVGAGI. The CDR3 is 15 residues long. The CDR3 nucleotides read TGTGCCAGCAGTTATGACCCAGGGGGCTGGAGGGCCCTCCACTTT. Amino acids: CASSYDPGGWRALHF.